These 25 T cell receptor beta chains came from one sample sequenced in a study of blood T cell repertoires in COVID-19. The repertoire was sequenced with immunoSEQ multiplex PCR; TCRdb's copy has only in-frame clones and lacks some. The sample lists 95,000 to 150,000 clones; roughly 74% were seen once. The sample comprised peripheral blood. The receptor set was obtained from a man at least 80 years old with COVID-19, enrolled during active disease.

CDR3: CASGIEGANTGELFF. The CDR3, as DNA: TGTGCCAGCGGTATCGAGGGGGCGAACACCGGGGAGCTGTTTTTT. The V call is TRBV5-6, the J call TRBJ2-2; weak D call: TRBD1 (6 bases). V shed 7 bases and J shed 0 bases, with 13 bases lying between them. The length of the CDR3 is 15 residues. The germline V gene has CDR1 SGHDT and CDR2 YYEEEE.

The CDR3 loop is CASSYGTGVYEQYF. In nucleotides, the CDR3 is TGTGCCAGCAGTTATGGGACAGGGGTCTACGAGCAGTACTTC. The chain carries TRBV6-5 and TRBJ2-7; 10 bases match TRBD1. This CDR3 has 14 residues. Losses at the gene ends were 3 bases for V and 3 bases for J; bases not matched to a gene: 2. Germline values: CDR1 MNHEY, CDR2 SVGAGI.

The chain is built from TRBV18 and TRBJ2-1, with 9 bases fitting TRBD1. V was clipped by 3 bases and J by 10 bases; unmatched bases: 7. The CDR3 spans 14 residues. Germline lookup yields CDR1 KGHSH and CDR2 LQKENI. The DNA of the CDR3 is TGTGCCAGCTCACCCCCCGGGACAGGGAACGAGCAGTTCTTC. It codes for CASSPPGTGNEQFF.

The chain is built from TRBV20-1 and TRBJ1-1; tentatively, D is TRBD1 (6 bases). V lost 5 bases, J lost 7 bases, and 11 bases lay in between. The CDR3 spans 11 residues. Germline-derived CDR1 and CDR2 are DFQATT and SNEGSKA (reference sequence). CDR3: CSAEQGIEAFF. The CDR3 DNA is TGCAGTGCTGAACAGGGAATTGAAGCTTTCTTT.

The V gene is TRBV2, the J gene TRBJ1-5; D is ambiguous. Germline V gene data show CDR1 as SNHLY and CDR2 as FYNNEI. V lost 4 bases and J lost 4, with 8 bases in between. The CDR3 contains 13 residues. The CDR3 spells CASSVQANQPQHF. In DNA form, the CDR3 reads TGTGCCAGCAGTGTTCAGGCTAATCAGCCCCAGCATTTT.

The CDR3 is CASRGEGEETQYF. In DNA form, the CDR3 reads TGCGCCAGCAGGGGAGAGGGGGAGGAGACCCAGTACTTC. The genes are TRBV5-1 and TRBJ2-5; tentatively, D is TRBD1 (6 bases). Germline-derived CDR1 and CDR2 are SGHRS and YFSETQ. This CDR3 comprises 13 residues. Deletions cut 5 bases from V and 5 bases from J, with 13 bases between.

The V call is TRBV28, the J call TRBJ2-1, with 8 bases fitting TRBD2. This CDR3 is built from 13 residues. V dropped 5 bases and J dropped 9; count of bases not matched to a gene: 6. Germline V CDR1 and CDR2: MDHEN, SYDVKM. The CDR3 nucleotides read TGTGCCAGCAGTAGGCGGGGGGTCGGTGAGCAGTTCTTC. Its translation is CASSRRGVGEQFF.

This chain links TRBV18 with TRBJ2-1; a weak D match, TRBD1 (5 bases). Germline V gene lookup returns CDR1 KGHSH and CDR2 LQKENI. The CDR3 sequence is 11 residues long. With 8 bases removed from V and 8 bases from J, the gap between germline ends came to 10 bases. The CDR3 sequence is CASLRADEQFF. The CDR3 nucleotides read TGTGCCAGCCTCAGGGCTGATGAGCAGTTCTTC.

This clone was observed a few times. As DNA, the CDR3 is TGTGCCAGCAGCGCTCGGGGTACTGGAAACACCATATATTTT. Its translation: CASSARGTGNTIYF. The chain recombines TRBV2 with TRBJ1-3, with D unresolved. Trimming removed 6 bases from V and 2 bases from J, with 11 bases in between. Germline CDR1 reads SNHLY; CDR2 reads FYNNEI. The CDR3 loop spans 14 amino acids.

Points on this clone: The germline gene is not matched at one end of the junction; a read error may be the cause. V gene TRBV9 combines with J gene TRBJ2-2, with 7 bases matching TRBD2. The germline gives CDR1 SGDLS, CDR2 YYNGEE. The CDR3 runs to 19 residues. The CDR3 sequence: CASSVLLVGGRANPGELFF. CDR3 DNA sequence: TGTGCCAGCAGCGTTCTCTTGGTAGGTGGGAGGGCGAACCCCGGGGAGCTGTTTTTT.

This chain uses TRBV6-5 with TRBJ2-1; a possible D gene is TRBD2 (6 bases). Germline V gives CDR1 MNHEY, CDR2 SVGAGI. The CDR3 spans 15 residues. V was shortened by 4 bases and J by 1 base, with 11 bases between the two germline ends. This CDR3 reads CASSSTSWSYNEQFF. The CDR3 DNA is TGTGCCAGCAGTTCGACTAGTTGGTCCTACAATGAGCAGTTCTTC.

The V call is TRBV7-9, the J call TRBJ1-2; D is undetermined. Germline V gene data show CDR1 as SEHNR and CDR2 as FQNEAQ (reference sequence). V was shortened by 2 bases and J by 0 bases, with 7 bases between the two germline ends. The CDR3 spans 14 residues. This chain's CDR3 is CASSLSHPNYGYTF. The CDR3 DNA reads as TGTGCCAGCAGCTTATCCCATCCTAACTATGGCTACACCTTC.

The count of this clone is one. The CDR3 DNA is TGCGCCAGCAGCCAAGAGGGGGGGTGGACCTCATCCTACGAGCAGTACTTC. Protein product: CASSQEGGWTSSYEQYF. The chain links TRBV4-1 to TRBJ2-7, with TRBD2 identical over 7 bases. Germline V gives CDR1 MGHRA, CDR2 YSYEKL. The CDR3 totals 17 residues. J gave up 1 base and V 0 bases, and 9 bases lay outside the gene matches.

The chain uses TRBV9 and TRBJ2-5, with TRBD2 matching 7 bases. The CDR3 is made up of 16 amino acids. V shed 0 bases and J 1 base; nucleotides not matched to a gene: 6. The germline V gene has CDR1 SGDLS and CDR2 YYNGEE. This chain's CDR3 is CASSVGASGVQETQYF. The CDR3 region has the DNA TGTGCCAGCAGCGTAGGGGCTAGCGGAGTCCAAGAGACCCAGTACTTC.

The gene calls are TRBV10-3 and TRBJ1-3, with D perhaps matching TRBD1 (6 bases). The CDR3 has 13 residues. The germline V gene encodes CDR1 ENHRY and CDR2 SYGVKD. The V end lost 2 bases, the J end lost 4 bases, and 6 bases lay between the germline ends. The CDR3 DNA sequence: TGTGCCATCAGTGAGGGGACAGGAAACACCATATATTTT. Its translation is CAISEGTGNTIYF.

The chain recombines TRBV18 with TRBJ2-2; 9 bases fit TRBD1. Germline CDR1 and CDR2: KGHSH and LQKENI. This CDR3 has 15 amino acids. V shed 3 bases and J 6 bases; nucleotides not matched to a gene: 5. The CDR3 spells CASSPGTGRSGELFF. The CDR3 DNA reads as TGTGCCAGCTCACCTGGGACAGGGAGATCCGGGGAGCTGTTTTTT.

V is TRBV29-1 and J is TRBJ2-7, with D perhaps TRBD1 (5 bases). This CDR3 region has 12 residues. V gave up 2 bases and J gave up 9 bases, with 14 bases separating them. The germline V gene has CDR1 SQVTM and CDR2 ANQGSEA. CDR3: CSVEPTGSTQYF. The CDR3, as DNA: TGCAGCGTTGAACCCACAGGATCGACGCAGTACTTC.

This clone has a count of ten or more. The genes are TRBV2 and TRBJ1-1, with D perhaps TRBD1 (5 bases). Deletions cut 1 base from V and 4 bases from J, with 7 bases between. Germline assignment: CDR1 SNHLY and CDR2 FYNNEI. The length of the CDR3 is 13 residues. The CDR3, as DNA: TGTGCCAGCAGTGAAGGCAGGGCCACTGAAGCTTTCTTT. Translation: CASSEGRATEAFF.

The chain links TRBV29-1 to TRBJ1-5; D is unclear. Germline V CDR1 and CDR2: SQVTM, ANQGSEA. V was clipped by 3 bases and J by 3 bases, with 12 bases between them. CDR3 size: 14 residues. CDR3 loop: CSVDWQIYNQPQHF. CDR3 sequence (DNA): TGCAGCGTTGATTGGCAGATATACAATCAGCCCCAGCATTTT. Filled out from reference TRBV29-1 and TRBJ1-5, the complete variable domain reads SAVISQKPSRDICQRGTSLTIQCQVDSQVTMMFWYRQQPGQSLTLIATANQGSEATYESGFVIDKFPISRPNLTFSTLTVSNMSPEDSSIYLCSVDWQIYNQPQHFGDGTRLSIL.

The rearrangement uses TRBV11-2 and TRBJ1-1; 8 nucleotides line up with TRBD1. CDR3 length equals 15 residues. CDR1 and CDR2 from the germline V gene are SGHAT and FQNNGV. V gave up 5 bases and J gave up 3 bases; unmatched junction bases: 8. Here the CDR3 DNA reads TGTGCCAGCAGCATTCACAGGGGGGCGGACACTGAAGCTTTCTTT. Its protein is CASSIHRGADTEAFF.

The V and J genes are TRBV27 and TRBJ1-2, with D possibly TRBD1 on 5 matching bases. The germline V and J ends were trimmed by 3 bases and 5 bases, with 13 bases remaining between them. The CDR3 consists of 14 residues. Germline CDR1 is MNHEY and CDR2 is SMNVEV (reference sequence). In DNA form, the CDR3 reads TGTGCCAGCAGTTTCGCAGGGTTGGGTTATGGCTACACCTTC. Amino acid sequence: CASSFAGLGYGYTF.

The V call is TRBV2, the J call TRBJ2-7, with a possible D match to TRBD1 (5 bases). Germline CDR1 reads SNHLY; CDR2 reads FYNNEI. With 3 bases removed from V and 4 bases from J, the gap between germline ends came to 13 bases. There are 14 residues in the CDR3. The CDR3 spells CASSDGTGVYEQYF. The CDR3 DNA reads TGTGCCAGCAGTGACGGAACAGGCGTTTACGAGCAGTACTTC.

V is TRBV3-1 (or the pseudogene TRBV3-2) and J is TRBJ1-2, with 7 bases that match TRBD1. Trimming took 3 bases from V and 7 from J; bases not matched to a gene: 8. Germline CDR1 and CDR2: LGHDT and YNNKEL (reference sequence). CDR3 length: 14 amino acids. This CDR3 is CASSQAGGIVGYTF. Written as DNA, the CDR3 is TGTGCCAGCAGCCAGGCAGGGGGGATAGTTGGCTACACCTTC.

This clone was recorded many times. Additional DNA sequences in this sample encode the identical CDR3. The J gene is TRBJ2-7, the V gene TRBV6-4, with 8 bases lining up with TRBD1. CDR1 is MRHNA and CDR2 is SNTAGT in the germline V gene. The CDR3 length is 14 residues. The junction had 9 bases not matched to a gene; V was cut back by 7 bases and J by 4 bases. DNA for the CDR3: TGTGCCAGCAAGGCAGGGGGCAGTGGTTACGAGCAGTACTTC. This encodes CASKAGGSGYEQYF.

This rearrangement joins TRBV5-1 to TRBJ1-5; D gene unclear. Germline V gene data show CDR1 as SGHRS and CDR2 as YFSETQ. The germline V and J ends were trimmed by 5 bases and 3 bases, with 9 bases remaining between them. CDR3 size: 13 residues. CDR3 in amino acids: CASSSGDNQPQHF. Here the CDR3 DNA reads TGCGCCAGCAGTTCCGGGGACAATCAGCCCCAGCATTTT.